This T cell receptor (beta chain) was profiled in a study of T cells in women clearing cervical HPV infection. A word on this clone: The read comes to an end 3 residues before the CDR3 does, leaving the germline J gene to fill in the end.

The assay was immunoSEQ multiplex PCR, and TCRdb's table has in-frame clones only and misses some. In total, the table holds 25,000 to 30,000 clones. Germline CDR1 reads MNHEY; CDR2 reads SVGEGT. The CDR3 covers 13 residues. Sequencing used blood buffy coat. The genes are TRBV6-2 or TRBV6-3 and TRBJ1-2, with D uncertain. This clonotype was obtained from a woman between 18 and 70 years old with a cervical HPV16 infection that either progressed to CIN3+ or cleared (not recorded which). CDR3 protein: CASSDTQVDTYTF. Incomplete CDR3 DNA: TGTGCCAGCAGCGACACCCAGGTAGATACC.